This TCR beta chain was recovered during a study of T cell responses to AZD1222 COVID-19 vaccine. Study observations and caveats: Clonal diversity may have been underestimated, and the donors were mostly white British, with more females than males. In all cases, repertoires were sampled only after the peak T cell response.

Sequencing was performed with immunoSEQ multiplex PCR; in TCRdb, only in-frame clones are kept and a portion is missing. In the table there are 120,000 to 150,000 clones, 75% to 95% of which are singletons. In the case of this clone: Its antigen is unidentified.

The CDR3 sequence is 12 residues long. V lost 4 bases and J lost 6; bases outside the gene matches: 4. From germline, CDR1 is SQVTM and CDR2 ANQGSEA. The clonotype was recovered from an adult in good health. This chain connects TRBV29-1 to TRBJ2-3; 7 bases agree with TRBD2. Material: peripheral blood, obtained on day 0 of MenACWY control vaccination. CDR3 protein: CSVGGGPDTQYF. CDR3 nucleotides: TGCAGCGTTGGGGGGGGTCCTGATACGCAGTATTTT.